One and the same sample provided the 2 T cell receptor beta chains below, sequenced in a study of T cells expressing NK-cell markers. TCRdb derives one entry per CDR3 protein from the 5' RACE reads, leaving out DNA. Seen in this sample are roughly 430,000 distinct CDR3 sequences; the ten most common clones hold 7.3%. Specimen: blood T cells: a sorted CD56 or NKG2C T cell subset, CD4+ or CD8+ T cells, or bulk PBMC T cells (not recorded which). Source of these receptors: a woman between 18 and 69 years old in good health.

This rearrangement joins TRBV20-1 to TRBJ2-5. Per the germline V gene, CDR1 is DFQATT and CDR2 is SNEGSKA (reference sequence). The CDR3 sequence is 15 residues long. The CDR3 protein is CSASPLNPYQETQYF.

The V call is TRBV20-1, the J call TRBJ2-3; TCRdb returns TRBD2, unconfirmable since there is no DNA. The CDR3 has 14 amino acids. Germline lookup yields CDR1 DFQATT and CDR2 SNEGSKA (reference sequence). This chain's CDR3 is CSAPGTSVTDTQYF.